This T cell receptor beta chain came from a study of Ad26.COV2.S vaccination and SARS-CoV-2 variants. General study results and limits: Possible underestimation of total T cell responses by the TCR breadth and depth analyses was noted. Among vaccine recipients, spike-specific TCR breadth exceeded that of placebo recipients. CD8+ and CD4+ T cells specific for spike reportedly responded with substantial breadth after vaccination.

Worth noting for this clone: The antigen remains unidentified.

Generated by immunoSEQ multiplex PCR, the TCRdb table keeps only in-frame clones and is missing some. The sample holds around 400,000 clones, about 91% seen once. Described treatment: some 20 received Ad26.COV2.S at low or high dose, single or two shots; 5 received placebo; per-sample allocation not given. Collection of the samples took place on day 63 after the first injection of vaccine or placebo. Germline trimming cut 1 base from V and 7 bases from J; bases unmatched to any gene: 4. Per germline, CDR1 SGHRS and CDR2 YFSETQ. This CDR3 is 15 amino acids long. The chain links TRBV5-1 to TRBJ2-2, with 10 bases matching TRBD2. This receptor was taken from a person between 18 and 60 years old who received the Ad26.COV2.S COVID-19 vaccine or a placebo. Sequencing was performed on peripheral blood, taken in a trial of Ad26.COV2.S vaccine versus placebo. CDR3 DNA: TGCGCCAGCAGCTTGATGACTAGCGGGTTCGGGGAGCTGTTTTTT. Translated: CASSLMTSGFGELFF.